Shown below are 11 T cell receptor beta chains from a single sample sequenced in a study of control samples from healthy donors and cancer patients. Assay: immunoSEQ multiplex PCR; the TCRdb copy retains only in-frame clones and omits some. The data contain some 87,000 clones, around 91% of them singletons. Input material: blood. The receptors shown here come from a man aged 30-40 years in good health.

The rearrangement joins TRBV7-6 to TRBJ1-6; D is possibly TRBD1 (5 bases). The CDR3 loop spans 17 amino acids. V was trimmed by 1 base and J by 5 bases, leaving 15 bases between them. Germline V gene data show CDR1 as SGHVS and CDR2 as FNYEAQ. CDR3 sequence (DNA): TGTGCCAGCAGCTTAGGCGTGCGCAGGGAGCATAATTCACCCCTCCACTTT. Its protein product is CASSLGVRREHNSPLHF.

The chain couples TRBV3-1 (or the pseudogene TRBV3-2) to TRBJ1-2; TRBD1 agrees at 8 bases. V gave up 0 bases and J gave up 4 bases; unmatched junction bases: 16. CDR3 length equals 19 residues. Germline V gene sequence: CDR1 LGHDT, CDR2 YNNKEL (reference sequence). The CDR3 sequence: CASSQDGFPRQGRPYGYTF. CDR3 DNA: TGTGCCAGCAGCCAAGATGGATTCCCCCGACAGGGGAGGCCCTATGGCTACACCTTC.

This clone has only a few counts. The CDR3 bases are TGCGCCAGCAGTGAGTCCAGAACAGGGGGCTTGGGGGAGCAGTACTTC. Translated: CASSESRTGGLGEQYF. The chain combines TRBV10-1 with TRBJ2-7, with TRBD1 matching 9 bases. From germline, CDR1 is WNHNN and CDR2 SYGVQD (reference sequence). J was trimmed by 7 bases and V by 0 bases; bases with no gene match: 10. The CDR3 sequence is 16 residues long.

The chain carries TRBV11-1 and TRBJ2-1; 7 positions match TRBD1. This CDR3 contains 15 residues. With 1 base clipped from V and 6 bases from J, the junction kept 6 bases outside the gene matches. Germline V gene sequence: CDR1 SGHAT, CDR2 FQDESV (reference sequence). This chain's CDR3 is CASSLGQGGRNEQFF. The CDR3 region has the DNA TGTGCCAGCAGCTTAGGACAGGGCGGGCGCAATGAGCAGTTCTTC.

The genes are TRBV7-9 and TRBJ1-1; D gene ambiguous. Trimming stripped 5 bases from V and 1 base from J, with 11 bases between. Germline assignment: CDR1 SEHNR and CDR2 FQNEAQ (reference sequence). CDR3 size: 14 residues. The DNA for the CDR3 is TGTGCCAGCAGCCTGAAGAATACGAACACTGAAGCTTTCTTT. Translation: CASSLKNTNTEAFF.

J is TRBJ2-1 and V is TRBV7-6; D is tentatively TRBD1 or TRBD2 (5 bases each). V was shortened by 1 base and J by 5 bases, with 15 bases between the two germline ends. The CDR3 has 16 residues. Germline loops: CDR1 SGHVS, CDR2 FNYEAQ. The CDR3 DNA is TGTGCCAGCAGCTTAGGACGTGGGACGACTAACAATGAGCAGTTCTTC. Protein: CASSLGRGTTNNEQFF.

The V gene is TRBV7-8, the J gene TRBJ2-1; 11 nucleotides agree with TRBD2. Trimming at V came to 2 bases and at J to 8 bases, leaving 17 bases not matched to a gene. The CDR3 length is 19 residues. CDR1 and CDR2 from the germline V gene are SGHVS and FQNEAQ. The CDR3 sequence: CASSLSGLADIPSRDEQFF. The CDR3 DNA is TGTGCCAGCAGCTTATCGGGACTAGCGGATATTCCCTCAAGGGATGAGCAGTTCTTC.

This chain joins TRBV5-6 and TRBJ2-7, with D hard to call. Germline V CDR1 and CDR2: SGHDT, YYEEEE. This CDR3 has 13 residues. V was trimmed by 2 bases and J by 6 bases, leaving 12 bases between them. CDR3 protein: CASSFNRWGEQYF. In nucleotides, the CDR3 is TGTGCCAGCAGCTTTAATCGTTGGGGCGAGCAGTACTTC.

The V gene is TRBV5-1, the J gene TRBJ1-1; the D gene is possibly TRBD1 (5 bases). Germline CDR1 reads SGHRS; CDR2 reads YFSETQ. The CDR3 totals 16 residues. V was shortened by 2 bases and J by 3 bases, with 17 bases between the two germline ends. The CDR3 reads CASSLWGGEGDTEAFF. CDR3 bases: TGCGCCAGCAGCTTATGGGGAGGGGAAGGAGACACTGAAGCTTTCTTT.

This clone was observed a single time. This chain joins TRBV4-1 and TRBJ1-1; D uncertain. This CDR3 spans 15 amino acids. CDR1 MGHRA and CDR2 YSYEKL come from the germline V gene. V was pared by 2 bases and J by 0 bases, with 10 bases between. CDR3 in DNA: TGCGCCAGCAGCCAACTCCCCACAGTGAACACTGAAGCTTTCTTT. This gives the protein CASSQLPTVNTEAFF.

This clone came up a few times. The V gene is TRBV18, the J gene TRBJ1-1; D remains unclear. CDR1 and CDR2 from the germline V gene are KGHSH and LQKENI. V lost 3 bases and J 1 base, leaving 12 bases between the germline ends. This CDR3 spans 15 amino acids. The CDR3 is CASSPGGRTNTEAFF. The CDR3 DNA sequence: TGTGCCAGCTCACCCGGCGGGAGAACGAACACTGAAGCTTTCTTT.